The next 24 T cell receptor beta chains were all read from a single sample in a study of OX40 agonist ivuxolimab in advanced cancers. Sequencing used immunoSEQ multiplex PCR; TCRdb keeps in-frame clones, though not all of them. The table shows 50,000 to 75,000 clones, with about 83% occurring only once. The sample consisted of CD4+ or CD8+ T cells sorted from blood, taken in a trial of the OX40 agonist ivuxolimab. These receptors originate from an adult with an advanced solid tumor such as melanoma, head and neck, liver or kidney cancer.

This chain connects TRBV28 to TRBJ1-5, with D possibly TRBD1 on 6 matching bases. The germline V and J ends were trimmed by 6 bases and 2 bases, with 14 bases remaining between them. Germline V CDR1 and CDR2: MDHEN, SYDVKM. CDR3 length: 15 residues. CDR3 coding DNA: TGTGCCAGCAGCCCGAGCAGGGGTCGCAATCAGCCCCAGCATTTT. Translation gives CASSPSRGRNQPQHF.

This sequence joins TRBV2 and TRBJ1-4; 8 bases agree with TRBD1. Per the germline V gene, CDR1 is SNHLY and CDR2 is FYNNEI. V dropped 4 bases and J dropped 5; count of bases not matched to a gene: 6. The CDR3 is 15 amino acids. Here the CDR3 reads CASSAGQGGNEKLFF. The CDR3 bases are TGTGCCAGCAGTGCCGGACAGGGCGGGAATGAAAAACTGTTTTTT.

This chain connects TRBV11-3 to TRBJ2-6; 8 positions match TRBD2. Germline CDR1 and CDR2: SGHNT and YENEEA. This CDR3 has 18 amino acids. The junction had 12 bases not matched to a gene; V was cut back by 7 bases and J by 1 base. The chain's CDR3 is CASTPGGDSYSGANVLTF. DNA of the CDR3: TGTGCCAGCACCCCGGGGGGGGACTCCTATTCTGGGGCCAACGTCCTGACTTTC.

The rearrangement links TRBV5-5 to TRBJ2-2, with 7 bases identical to TRBD1. CDR3 size: 17 residues. V was pared by 0 bases and J by 4 bases, with 9 bases of the junction left unmatched. Germline V CDR1 and CDR2: SGHKS, YYEKEE (reference sequence). In DNA form, the CDR3 reads TGTGCCAGCAGCTTGGGTTGGGGGACAGTAGTCACCGGGGAGCTGTTTTTT. Its translation: CASSLGWGTVVTGELFF.

The rearrangement joins TRBV7-9 to TRBJ2-7, with 7 bases identical to TRBD1. This CDR3 comprises 14 residues. Trimming at V came to 5 bases and at J to 6 bases, leaving 10 bases not matched to a gene. Germline values: CDR1 SEHNR, CDR2 FQNEAQ (reference sequence). In nucleotides, the CDR3 is TGTGCCAGCAGCAGATTACAGGGGTCGGCCGAGCAGTACTTC. It is translated as CASSRLQGSAEQYF. The full variable domain, in which reference TRBV7-9 and TRBJ2-7 provide the parts outside the CDR3, is DTGVSQNPRHKITKRGQNVTFRCDPISEHNRLYWYRQTLGQGPEFLTYFQNEAQLEKSRLLSDRFSAERPKGSFSTLEIQRTEQGDSAMYLCASSRLQGSAEQYFGPGTRLTVT.

The chain uses TRBV28 and TRBJ1-6, with 11 bases aligning to TRBD1. The trim removed 4 bases at V and 13 bases at J, leaving 6 bases unmatched. The germline V gene has CDR1 MDHEN and CDR2 SYDVKM. CDR3 size: 14 residues. CDR3 DNA: TGTGCCAGCAGTTATGGACAGGGGGCCTTCCCCCTCCACTTT. Translated, it gives CASSYGQGAFPLHF.

V is TRBV7-3 and J is TRBJ1-2; D is possibly TRBD1 (5 bases). Germline V gene data show CDR1 as SGHTA and CDR2 as FQGTGA. The CDR3 is 13 residues long. V was cut by 5 bases and J by 8 bases, with 15 bases left in between. CDR3: CASSQQGDGGYTF. The CDR3 DNA reads as TGTGCCAGCAGCCAGCAAGGGGATGGGGGCTACACCTTC.

The rearrangement links TRBV4-1 to TRBJ2-7; D possibly corresponds to TRBD1 (6 bases). The V and J ends lost 0 bases and 3 bases respectively, with 15 bases between them. The CDR3 extends over 16 amino acids. Germline assignment: CDR1 MGHRA and CDR2 YSYEKL. CDR3 bases: TGCGCCAGCAGCCAAGATCCGCGACAGGACATCTACGAGCAGTACTTC. Translating it yields CASSQDPRQDIYEQYF.

Only a few counts were recorded for this clone. The rearrangement links TRBV2 to TRBJ2-5, with a possible D match to TRBD1 (5 bases). The CDR3 is 14 amino acids. The germline V gene has CDR1 SNHLY and CDR2 FYNNEI. The germline V and J ends were trimmed by 6 bases and 2 bases, with 13 bases remaining between them. CDR3: CASSWTFGQETQYF. Written as DNA, the CDR3 is TGTGCCAGCAGCTGGACATTTGGGCAAGAGACCCAGTACTTC.

The chain couples TRBV11-1 to TRBJ1-3; D gene uncertain. The CDR3 runs to 16 residues. Per the germline V gene, CDR1 is SGHAT and CDR2 is FQDESV (reference sequence). Trimming removed 3 bases from V and 0 bases from J, with 12 bases in between. The CDR3 DNA is TGTGCCAGCAGCTTTTTGGGCCTCAGCTCTGGAAACACCATATATTTT. Translation gives CASSFLGLSSGNTIYF.

The chain couples TRBV29-1 to TRBJ2-1, with 8 bases lining up with TRBD2. Germline assignment: CDR1 SQVTM and CDR2 ANQGSEA. Losses at the gene ends were 1 base for V and 0 bases for J; bases not matched to a gene: 11. The CDR3 is made up of 18 amino acids. CDR3 sequence: CSVEGLAGASSSYNEQFF. DNA for the CDR3: TGCAGCGTTGAAGGGCTAGCGGGCGCCTCCAGCTCCTACAATGAGCAGTTCTTC.

This sequence joins TRBV27 and TRBJ2-5; TRBD2 matches at 7 bases. This CDR3 is 15 amino acids long. The germline CDR1 and CDR2 sequences are MNHEY and SMNVEV (reference sequence). Losses at the gene ends were 2 bases for V and 9 bases for J; bases not matched to a gene: 12. CDR3 in amino acids: CASSLRLAALQAQYF. The CDR3 region has the DNA TGTGCCAGCAGTTTACGCCTAGCGGCGCTCCAGGCCCAGTACTTC.

The genes are TRBV27 and TRBJ1-5; D perhaps matches TRBD1 (5 bases). Germline loops: CDR1 MNHEY, CDR2 SMNVEV (reference sequence). This CDR3 is built from 15 residues. Trimming left V 2 bases short and J 1 base short, with 9 bases between. CDR3 DNA: TGTGCCAGCAGTTTAAATCGGGGGAGCAATCAGCCCCAGCATTTT. As protein: CASSLNRGSNQPQHF.

This chain joins TRBV5-6 and TRBJ1-2; TRBD1 agrees at 8 bases. CDR3 length equals 16 residues. Germline V lookup: CDR1 SGHDT, CDR2 YYEEEE. V trimming: 2 bases; J trimming: 3 bases; junction bases outside the gene matches: 9. CDR3 sequence reads: CASSFGTGGLDYGYTF. Here the CDR3 DNA reads TGTGCCAGCAGCTTTGGTACAGGGGGATTGGACTATGGCTACACCTTC.

This chain links TRBV4-2 with TRBJ2-3, with D hard to call. Germline CDR1 reads LGHNA; CDR2 reads YNFKEQ. V lost 5 bases and J 2 bases, leaving 11 bases between the germline ends. This CDR3 region has 14 residues. DNA of the CDR3: TGTGCCAGCAGCGAGGTTGGGGACACAGATACGCAGTATTTT. Translating gives CASSEVGDTDTQYF.

This chain links TRBV5-1 with TRBJ1-3; D gene uncertain. The CDR3 extends over 15 amino acids. Trimming removed 2 bases at V and 1 base at J, with 10 bases between. Germline V gene data show CDR1 as SGHRS and CDR2 as YFSETQ. The CDR3 bases are TGCGCCAGCAGCTTCGGTCCGGGTTCTGGAAACACCATATATTTT. It translates to CASSFGPGSGNTIYF.

V is TRBV5-1 and J is TRBJ2-3, with D maybe TRBD1 (6 bases). V was pared by 5 bases and J by 1 base, with 11 bases between. The germline V gene encodes CDR1 SGHRS and CDR2 YFSETQ. The CDR3 runs 14 residues. CDR3 in amino acids: CASRGRTGTDTQYF. As DNA, the CDR3 is TGCGCCAGCAGGGGAAGGACAGGCACAGATACGCAGTATTTT.

This clone was seen a handful of times. This sequence joins TRBV7-9 and TRBJ1-6; the D gene is possibly TRBD1 (6 bases). V lost 4 bases to trimming and J lost 7 bases, with 11 bases between them. The CDR3 contains 14 residues. The V gene's germline CDR1 is SEHNR and CDR2 FQNEAQ (reference sequence). CDR3 sequence reads: CASSWGAWNSPLHF. CDR3 nucleotide sequence: TGTGCCAGCAGCTGGGGGGCTTGGAATTCACCCCTCCACTTT.

The chain employs TRBV5-1 and TRBJ2-2; 11 positions agree with TRBD2. The V segment lost 4 bases and the J segment 1 base; nucleotides outside the gene matches: 3. Per germline, CDR1 SGHRS and CDR2 YFSETQ. The CDR3 contains 16 residues. The CDR3 loop is CASSAGLAVNTGELFF. The CDR3 bases are TGCGCCAGCAGCGCGGGACTAGCGGTGAACACCGGGGAGCTGTTTTTT.

V and J are TRBV5-6 and TRBJ2-1; 8 nucleotides line up with TRBD2. Germline CDR1 SGHDT, CDR2 YYEEEE. CDR3 length: 14 amino acids. J was trimmed by 14 bases and V by 1 base; bases with no gene match: 11. The CDR3 sequence is CASSLFPAGETKFF. CDR3 DNA: TGTGCCAGCAGCTTGTTTCCAGCGGGAGAGACCAAGTTCTTC. Using reference TRBV5-6 and TRBJ2-1 for the parts outside the CDR3, the full variable domain is DAGVTQSPTHLIKTRGQQVTLRCSPKSGHDTVSWYQQALGQGPQFIFQYYEEEERQRGNFPDRFSGHQFPNYSSELNVNALLLGDSALYLCASSLFPAGETKFFGPGTRLTVL.

This chain links TRBV5-1 with TRBJ2-5; the match to TRBD2 covers 12 bases. The CDR3 runs to 15 residues. V lost 0 bases to trimming and J lost 5 bases; unmatched junction nucleotides: 2. In germline, CDR1 is SGHRS, CDR2 YFSETQ. CDR3 sequence reads: CASSLGLAGGETQYF. In DNA, the CDR3 is TGCGCCAGCAGCTTGGGCCTAGCGGGAGGGGAGACCCAGTACTTC.

V is TRBV5-1 and J is TRBJ1-2, with TRBD1 as a possible D gene (6 bases). Trimming removed 6 bases from V and 7 bases from J, with 10 bases in between. This CDR3 is built from 11 residues. Germline V gives CDR1 SGHRS, CDR2 YFSETQ. The CDR3 region is CASTAGAGYTF. The CDR3, as DNA: TGCGCCAGCACTGCGGGGGCTGGCTACACCTTC.

The chain joins TRBV29-1 to TRBJ1-1; 7 bases fit TRBD1. V was pared by 4 bases and J by 2 bases, with 4 bases of the junction left unmatched. The CDR3 covers 13 residues. CDR1 SQVTM and CDR2 ANQGSEA come from the germline V gene. CDR3 amino acids: CSVVTGLNTEAFF. DNA of the CDR3: TGCAGCGTTGTGACAGGGCTAAACACTGAAGCTTTCTTT.

The chain joins TRBV7-6 to TRBJ2-7; 8 nucleotides agree with TRBD1. The CDR3 spans 15 residues. J gave up 4 bases and V 4 bases, and 9 bases lay outside the gene matches. CDR1 is SGHVS and CDR2 is FNYEAQ in the germline V gene. The chain's CDR3 is CASSWGVTGEYEQYF. CDR3 nucleotides: TGTGCCAGCAGCTGGGGGGTGACAGGGGAATACGAGCAGTACTTC.